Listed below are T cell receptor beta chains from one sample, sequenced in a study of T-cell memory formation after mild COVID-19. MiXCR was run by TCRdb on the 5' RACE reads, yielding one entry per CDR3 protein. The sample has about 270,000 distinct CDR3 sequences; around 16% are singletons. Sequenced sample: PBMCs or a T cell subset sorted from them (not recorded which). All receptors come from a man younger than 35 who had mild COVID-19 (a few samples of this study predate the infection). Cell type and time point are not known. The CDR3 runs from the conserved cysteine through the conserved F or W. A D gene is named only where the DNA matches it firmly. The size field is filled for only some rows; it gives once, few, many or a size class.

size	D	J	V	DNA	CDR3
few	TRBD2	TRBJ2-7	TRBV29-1	TGCAGCGTTGTAGGGTCGGGACTAGCGGGTCTACCCTACGAGCAGTACTTC	CSVVGSGLAGLPYEQYF
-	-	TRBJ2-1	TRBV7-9	TGTGCCAGCAGCTTAGCCTTAGGACCATACAATGAGCAGTTCTTC	CASSLALGPYNEQFF
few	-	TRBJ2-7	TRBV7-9	TGTGCCAGCAGCTCCCAGACTGCCTCCCCCTACGAGCAGTACTTC	CASSSQTASPYEQYF
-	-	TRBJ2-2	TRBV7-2	TGTGCCAGCAGCTTTGGCTGGGACACCGGGGAGCTGTTTTTT	CASSFGWDTGELFF
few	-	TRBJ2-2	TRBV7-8	TGTGCCAGCAGCTTAGCCCCTGGGGTGAGAACCGGGGAGCTGTTTTTT	CASSLAPGVRTGELFF
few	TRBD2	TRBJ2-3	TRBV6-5	TGTGCCAGCAGTTACTCGACTAGCGGACTGACAGATACGCAGTATTTT	CASSYSTSGLTDTQYF
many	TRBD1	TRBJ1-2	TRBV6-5	TGTGCCAGCAGTTACCGTGGACAGGGGGCCTATGGCTACACCTTC	CASSYRGQGAYGYTF
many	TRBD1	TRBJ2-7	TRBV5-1	TGCGCCAGCAGCTTGGAATCGGTCGGGACAGGGATACCCTACGAGCAGTACTTC	CASSLESVGTGIPYEQYF
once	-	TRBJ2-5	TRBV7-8	TGTGCCAGCAGCGTGGGACCGGTAGAGACCCAGTACTTC	CASSVGPVETQYF
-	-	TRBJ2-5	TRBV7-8	TGTGCCAGCAGCTTCCGGGGCCGGGATCAGTACTTC	CASSFRGRDQYF
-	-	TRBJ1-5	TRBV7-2	TGTGCCAGCAGCTTAGGGAGGGATCCCCACCAGCCCCAGCATTTT	CASSLGRDPHQPQHF
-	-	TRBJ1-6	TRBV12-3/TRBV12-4	TGTGCCAGCAGTTTCGGGGGCGACTATAATTCACCCCTCCACTTT	CASSFGGDYNSPLHF
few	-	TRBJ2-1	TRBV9	TGTGCCAGCAGCGTAGGGCGAGGCGATGAGCAGTTCTTC	CASSVGRGDEQFF
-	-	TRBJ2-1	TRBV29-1	TGCAGCGTTGAAGCCCCCATCAATGAGCAGTTCTTC	CSVEAPINEQFF
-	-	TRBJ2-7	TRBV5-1	TGCGCCAGCGCCCTCTGGCTTGCCCCCGGGCAGACTTCCTACGAGCAGTACTTC	CASALWLAPGQTSYEQYF
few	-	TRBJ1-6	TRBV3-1	TGTGCCAGCAGCCAAGAGAGGAGATCACCCCTCCACTTT	CASSQERRSPLHF
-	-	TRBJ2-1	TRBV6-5	TGTGCCAGCAACTCACCTCGGGGGCCCAATGAGCAGTTCTTC	CASNSPRGPNEQFF
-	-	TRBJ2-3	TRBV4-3	TGCGCCAGCAGCCAAGACCCAGGGACTACAGATACGCAGTATTTT	CASSQDPGTTDTQYF
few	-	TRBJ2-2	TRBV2	TGTGCCAGCACTCCGGGACAGAACACCGGGGAGCTGTTTTTT	CASTPGQNTGELFF
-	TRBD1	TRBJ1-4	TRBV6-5	TGTGCCAGCAGAGACAGGGACTCTAATGAAAAACTGTTTTTT	CASRDRDSNEKLFF
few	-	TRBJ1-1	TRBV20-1	TGCAGTGCTAGAGCGGTCGGCGCTGAAGCTTTCTTT	CSARAVGAEAFF
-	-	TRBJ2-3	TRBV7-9	TGTGCCAGCAGCCCCCGGGCCCTCACAGATACGCAGTATTTT	CASSPRALTDTQYF
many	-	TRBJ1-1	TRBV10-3	TGTGCCTTCGGGACGGGGAACACTGAAGCTTTCTTT	CAFGTGNTEAFF
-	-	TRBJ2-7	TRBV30	TGTGCCTGGAGTGTTGGGAGCTCCTACGAGCAGTACTTC	CAWSVGSSYEQYF
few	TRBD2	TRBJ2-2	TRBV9	TGTGCCAGCAGCGTAGTGGGGGGGACCGGGGAGCTGTTTTTT	CASSVVGGTGELFF
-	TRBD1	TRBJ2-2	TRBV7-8	TGTGCCAGCAGCTTAGTGACAGGGAAGGAAATCGCGAACACCGGGGAGCTGTTTTTT	CASSLVTGKEIANTGELFF
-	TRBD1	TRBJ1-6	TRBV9	TGTGCCAGCAGCGCTCTGGGGACAGGGGGCGAATCACCCCTCCACTTT	CASSALGTGGESPLHF
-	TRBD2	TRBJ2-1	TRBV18	TGTGCCAGCTCACCTGACGGACTAGCGGGGTATCGGAAGCAGTTCTTC	CASSPDGLAGYRKQFF
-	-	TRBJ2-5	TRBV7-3	TGTGCCAGCAGCGCTAGGGGACGCGCGCAAGAGACCCAGTACTTC	CASSARGRAQETQYF
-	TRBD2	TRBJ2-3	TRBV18	TGTGCCAGCTCACCGAGCGGGGCCATAGATACGCAGTATTTT	CASSPSGAIDTQYF
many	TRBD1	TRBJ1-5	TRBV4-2	TGTGCCAGCAGCCCAGCGGGGGAAACAGGGGGGGTTCAGCCCCAGCATTTT	CASSPAGETGGVQPQHF
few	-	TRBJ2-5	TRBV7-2	TGTGCCAGCAGCTTAGCGGGGGGCCTAGAGACCCAGTACTTC	CASSLAGGLETQYF
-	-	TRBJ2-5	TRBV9	TGTGCCAGCAGCGTAATGTCGGGGTTTTACGAGACCCAGTACTTC	CASSVMSGFYETQYF
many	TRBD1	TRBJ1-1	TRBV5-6	TGTGCCAGCAGCTTGGACAGGGGGCTCGGGGCTTTCTTT	CASSLDRGLGAFF
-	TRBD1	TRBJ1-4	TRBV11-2	TGTGCCAGCAGCCTTACCGGGACAGGGGGCGGAAAACTGTTTTTT	CASSLTGTGGGKLFF
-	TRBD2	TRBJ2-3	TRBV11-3	TGTGCCAGCAGCACCGTTAGCGGGGGAGGCACAGATACGCAGTATTTT	CASSTVSGGGTDTQYF
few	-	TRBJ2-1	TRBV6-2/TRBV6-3	TGTGCCACAAAAGGTAACCAATGGAATGAGCAGTTCTTC	CATKGNQWNEQFF
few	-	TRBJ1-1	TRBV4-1	TGCGCCAGCAGCCAAGACTCAGGATTTGGTAAGGCTTTCTTT	CASSQDSGFGKAFF
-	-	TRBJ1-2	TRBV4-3	TGCGCCAGCAGCCAAGATTTGGGGTACTATGGCTACACCTTC	CASSQDLGYYGYTF
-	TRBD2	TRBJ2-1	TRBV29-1	TGCAGCGGGACTAGCGGGGGCCTCTACAATGAGCAGTTCTTC	CSGTSGGLYNEQFF
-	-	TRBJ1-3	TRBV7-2	TGTGCCAGCAGCTTAAGTTCTGGGACCGGGTCTGGAAACACCATATATTTT	CASSLSSGTGSGNTIYF
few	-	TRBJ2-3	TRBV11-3	TGTGCCAGCACCTTACATCGACCGTCTCATGTTACGCAGTATTTT	CASTLHRPSHVTQYF
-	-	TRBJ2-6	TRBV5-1	TGCGCCAGCAGTACCCCTAATTCTGGGGCCAACGTCCTGACTTTC	CASSTPNSGANVLTF
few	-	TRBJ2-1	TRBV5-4	TGTGCCAGCAGCTTGGTCCCTGGAAACGATGAGCAGTTCTTC	CASSLVPGNDEQFF
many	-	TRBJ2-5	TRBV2	TGTGCCAGCAGGAAAGATCAAGAGACCCAGTACTTC	CASRKDQETQYF
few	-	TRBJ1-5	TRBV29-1	TGCAGCGTTGGGGAGGGTGCTGGCAATCAGCCCCAGCATTTT	CSVGEGAGNQPQHF
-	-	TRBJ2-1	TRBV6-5	TGTGCCAGCAGTTGGGGGAGTGAGCAGTTCTTC	CASSWGSEQFF